A selection of T cell receptor beta chains follows, all from one sample in a study of chemoradiotherapy in HPV16-positive cancers. The data were produced by immunoSEQ multiplex PCR, yet TCRdb's version contains in-frame clones alone and is incomplete. The sample lists under 2,500 clones, roughly 73% seen once, with roughly 29% in the top ten. Sampling was carried out from a patient who underwent chemoradiotherapy. These receptors were obtained from a human donor with HPV-associated anogenital cancer. The CDR3 runs from the conserved cysteine through the conserved F or W. The order of the fields is clone size, J gene, V gene, CDR3 protein. Clone size is not always given. Where it is, it says once, few, many or a class for expanded clones.

-	TRBJ2-7	TRBV29-1	CSVAPGQGDYEQYF
-	TRBJ2-1	TRBV9	CASSVGNREGEQFF
-	TRBJ2-1	TRBV29-1	CSVTEYNEQFF
-	TRBJ1-1	TRBV7-8	CASSSTGTGIRTEAFF
-	TRBJ1-5	TRBV4-1	CASSQDWGTASNQPQHF
-	TRBJ2-7	TRBV5-6	CASSLTGGTGEQYF
-	TRBJ2-2	TRBV28	CASSSGATGELFF
-	TRBJ2-5	TRBV27	CASSYPGAQETQYF
-	TRBJ1-1	TRBV6-4	CASSDSGETEAFF
-	TRBJ1-5	TRBV28	CASSTPWAGTYQPQHF
-	TRBJ2-1	TRBV27	CATGTSGNAYNEQFF
-	TRBJ2-1	TRBV7-3	CASSNALGGRASPTYNEQFF
-	TRBJ1-1	TRBV28	CASSSPTRNTEAFF
few	TRBJ1-1	TRBV4-1	CASSHVGRGDTEAFF
few	TRBJ1-2	TRBV19	CASSPAAPVGYTF
few	TRBJ1-3	TRBV13	CASSLGGQLYF
few	TRBJ1-2	TRBV7-2	CASSSGAGYGYTF
-	TRBJ1-2	TRBV7-8	CASSQQGQGNYGYTF
-	TRBJ2-7	TRBV28	CASGTATKSYEQYF
large	TRBJ2-1	TRBV19	CASSIDHGGSNDEQFF
-	TRBJ2-2	TRBV19	CASSTSRLEAGGYGELFF
-	TRBJ1-2	TRBV15	CATSGQRAPSHNYGYTF
-	TRBJ2-1	TRBV2	CASRETSVRNEQFF
-	TRBJ1-2	TRBV21-1	CASSNVPGYYGYTF
-	TRBJ1-2	TRBV15	CATSRDGTKGYTF
few	TRBJ2-7	TRBV6-1	CASTGHRPYEQYF
-	TRBJ2-7	TRBV2	CASSDSWAGGDEQYF
-	TRBJ2-5	TRBV4-1	CASSQDGWGGETQYF
few	TRBJ1-6	TRBV27	CASRPGQGLHF
-	TRBJ2-1	TRBV11-2	CASSFRTGEQFF
-	TRBJ1-1	TRBV11-2	CASSPGARAEAFF
hyperexpanded	TRBJ2-2	TRBV5-5	CASSLGGVRTGELFF
once	TRBJ2-3	TRBV6-4	CASSDGTDATDTQYF
few	TRBJ1-1	TRBV7-9	CASSLGPGTYTEAFF
-	TRBJ2-5	TRBV7-2	CASSLHETQYF
few	TRBJ2-7	TRBV2	CASSELYEQYF
-	TRBJ1-1	TRBV2	CASNIGRNTEAFF
once	TRBJ2-7	TRBV11-2	CASSLDEGGYEQYF
-	TRBJ1-2	TRBV6-1	CASSESTSGAYGYTF
-	TRBJ1-1	TRBV5-1	CASNELMNTEAFF
-	TRBJ2-7	TRBV5-6	CASSDGTGRPYEQYF
-	TRBJ2-7	TRBV6-5	CASSTTGGYEQYF
-	TRBJ1-1	TRBV28	CASSLPPPGLGGTEAFF
-	TRBJ2-3	TRBV5-4	CASSLRLASDTQYF
-	TRBJ1-2	TRBV5-4	CASSLGVFYGYTF
-	TRBJ1-2	TRBV28	CASSFETGDRARYGYTF
once	TRBJ2-1	TRBV4-3	CASSQEVRGSYNEQFF
-	TRBJ1-3	TRBV30	CAWRGGVRGTGNTIYF
-	TRBJ1-2	TRBV5-1	CASSLQGANYGYTF
-	TRBJ2-1	TRBV2	CASSELAESNNEQFF
-	TRBJ2-2	TRBV29-1	CSVESGTGTGTGELFF
once	TRBJ2-7	TRBV6-6	CASSPRSDSSYEQYF
few	TRBJ2-7	TRBV7-9	CASSFRTSGALEEQYF
few	TRBJ2-7	TRBV5-6	CASSFLTSGKEYF
-	TRBJ2-7	TRBV5-1	CASSLGPGTNYEQYF
-	TRBJ2-2	TRBV28	CASRTESDQSFTGELFF
-	TRBJ2-7	TRBV7-2	CASSLKGEQYF
once	TRBJ1-2	TRBV9	CASSVAPGQGVNYGYTF
-	TRBJ2-5	TRBV7-9	CASSQTLGETQYF